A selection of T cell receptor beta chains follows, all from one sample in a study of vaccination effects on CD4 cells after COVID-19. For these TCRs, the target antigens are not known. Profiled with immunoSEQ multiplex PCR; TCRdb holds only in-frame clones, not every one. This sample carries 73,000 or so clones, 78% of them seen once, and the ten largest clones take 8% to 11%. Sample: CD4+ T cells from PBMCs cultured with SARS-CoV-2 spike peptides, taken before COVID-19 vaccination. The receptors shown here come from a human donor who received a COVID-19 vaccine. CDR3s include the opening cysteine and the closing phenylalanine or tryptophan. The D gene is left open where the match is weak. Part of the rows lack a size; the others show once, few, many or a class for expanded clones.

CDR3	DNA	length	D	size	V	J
CASRGRWGTEAFF	TGTGCCAGCAGGGGACGTTGGGGCACTGAAGCTTTCTTT	13	-	few	TRBV2	TRBJ1-1
CASSQRTANEKLFF	TGTGCCAGCAGCCAACGGACAGCTAATGAAAAACTGTTTTTT	14	-	-	TRBV3-1/TRBV3-2	TRBJ1-4
CASSPSANTEAFF	TGTGCCAGCTCACCCTCGGCCAACACTGAAGCTTTCTTT	13	-	-	TRBV18	TRBJ1-1
CASSESWDYGYTF	TGTGCCAGCAGTGAATCGTGGGACTATGGCTACACCTTC	13	-	few	TRBV6-1	TRBJ1-2
CASRQQGASGNTIYF	TGCGCCAGCAGACAACAGGGGGCCTCTGGAAACACCATATATTTT	15	TRBD1	-	TRBV4-1	TRBJ1-3
CASSLGPTVITGYTF	TGTGCCAGCAGCTTAGGGCCGACGGTTATCACTGGCTACACCTTC	15	-	-	TRBV7-2	TRBJ1-2
CASSQGPGNQPQHF	TGCGCCAGCAGCCAAGGGCCAGGGAATCAGCCCCAGCATTTT	14	-	-	TRBV4-1	TRBJ1-5
CASSSPARGGEKLFF	TGTGCCAGCAGCAGCCCGGCAAGGGGTGGGGAAAAACTGTTTTTT	15	-	-	TRBV7-2	TRBJ1-4
CASTRRSGYGSPLHF	TGTGCCAGCACCCGGAGGTCAGGGTACGGATCACCCCTCCACTTT	15	-	-	TRBV28	TRBJ1-6
CASSSIRDRRSTDTQYF	TGTGCCAGCAGTTCAATACGGGACCGACGGAGCACAGATACGCAGTATTTT	17	-	-	TRBV28	TRBJ2-3
CASSQEFGQPQHF	TGCGCCAGCAGCCAAGAGTTCGGTCAGCCCCAGCATTTT	13	-	-	TRBV4-3	TRBJ1-5
CAWSVTASTDTQYF	TGTGCCTGGAGTGTGACAGCTAGCACAGATACGCAGTATTTT	14	-	-	TRBV30	TRBJ2-3
CASSLPDRGRSEKLFF	TGTGCCAGCAGTCTACCGGACAGGGGACGAAGCGAAAAACTGTTTTTT	16	TRBD1	once	TRBV6-2/TRBV6-3	TRBJ1-4
CASSSTGGGETQYF	TGTGCCAGCAGCTCGACAGGGGGCGGAGAGACCCAGTACTTC	14	TRBD1	-	TRBV7-7	TRBJ2-5
CSGGRDRNGYTF	TGCAGCGGGGGGAGGGACCGGAATGGCTACACCTTC	12	-	-	TRBV29-1	TRBJ1-2
CASRARAASGSTDTQYF	TGTGCCAGCAGGGCAAGGGCGGCCAGCGGGAGCACAGATACGCAGTATTTT	17	-	-	TRBV2	TRBJ2-3
CASSLASGATQYF	TGTGCCAGCAGCTTGGCTAGCGGGGCCACCCAGTACTTC	13	TRBD2	-	TRBV5-5	TRBJ2-5
CASSPTGTGSAGNTIYF	TGCGCCAGCAGCCCCACCGGGACAGGATCGGCCGGAAACACCATATATTTT	17	TRBD1	-	TRBV5-1	TRBJ1-3
CASSGSSGQETQYF	TGTGCCAGCAGTGGTTCTAGCGGACAAGAGACCCAGTACTTC	14	TRBD2	-	TRBV2	TRBJ2-5
CASSYDRGPYNEQFF	TGTGCCAGCAGTTACGACAGGGGGCCCTACAATGAGCAGTTCTTC	15	TRBD1	-	TRBV6-5	TRBJ2-1
CASSKLRTSVETQYF	TGTGCCAGCAGTAAACTAAGGACTAGCGTCGAGACCCAGTACTTC	15	TRBD2	-	TRBV6-2/TRBV6-3	TRBJ2-5
CASSQGSRGNQPQHF	TGTGCCAGCAGCCAAGGATCTAGGGGCAATCAGCCCCAGCATTTT	15	-	once	TRBV7-2	TRBJ1-5
CASSLHGVQETQYF	TGTGCCAGCAGCTTGCACGGAGTCCAAGAGACCCAGTACTTC	14	-	-	TRBV5-4	TRBJ2-5
CAWSLPRYRGRNNSPLHF	TGTGCCTGGAGTCTTCCTCGCTACAGGGGCCGAAATAATTCACCCCTCCACTTT	18	TRBD1	-	TRBV30	TRBJ1-6
CSVEVVGGRTDTQYF	TGCAGCGTTGAAGTCGTGGGGGGGCGCACAGATACGCAGTATTTT	15	-	-	TRBV29-1	TRBJ2-3
CSARRRETQYF	TGCAGTGCTAGACGCCGGGAGACCCAGTACTTC	11	-	-	TRBV20-1	TRBJ2-5
CASSGGFTGELFF	TGTGCCAGTAGTGGGGGTTTCACCGGGGAGCTGTTTTTT	13	-	-	TRBV19	TRBJ2-2
CASGRPGGAPGTQYF	TGTGCCAGCGGACGGCCTGGCGGGGCCCCAGGGACGCAGTATTTT	15	-	-	TRBV28	TRBJ2-3
CASSLNGQGYEAFF	TGCGCCAGCAGCTTGAACGGGCAGGGGTATGAAGCTTTCTTT	14	-	-	TRBV5-1	TRBJ1-1
CASSPSGGTEAFF	TGTGCCAGCTCGCCTTCCGGGGGGACTGAAGCTTTCTTT	13	-	-	TRBV18	TRBJ1-1
CASGFGDFTEAFF	TGTGCTAGTGGTTTCGGGGATTTCACTGAAGCTTTCTTT	13	-	-	TRBV12-5	TRBJ1-1
CASSPAPLLQGAVGYTF	TGTGCCAGCTCACCTGCACCCTTACTACAGGGGGCGGTCGGCTACACCTTC	17	TRBD1	-	TRBV18	TRBJ1-2
CASSETRAGTTAGELFF	TGTGCCAGCAGTGAAACCCGAGCGGGAACAACTGCCGGGGAGCTGTTTTTT	17	TRBD2	-	TRBV2	TRBJ2-2